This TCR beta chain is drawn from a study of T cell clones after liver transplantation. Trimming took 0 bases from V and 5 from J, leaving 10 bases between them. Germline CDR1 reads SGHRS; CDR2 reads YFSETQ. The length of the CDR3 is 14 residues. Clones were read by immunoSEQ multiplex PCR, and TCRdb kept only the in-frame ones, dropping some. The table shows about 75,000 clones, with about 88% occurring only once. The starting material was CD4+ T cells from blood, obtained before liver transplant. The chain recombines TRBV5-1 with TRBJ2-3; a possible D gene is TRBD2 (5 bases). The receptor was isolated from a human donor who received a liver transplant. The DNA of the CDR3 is TGCGCCAGCAGCTTGGCGGCAGAGGGAGATACGCAGTATTTT. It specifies CASSLAAEGDTQYF.